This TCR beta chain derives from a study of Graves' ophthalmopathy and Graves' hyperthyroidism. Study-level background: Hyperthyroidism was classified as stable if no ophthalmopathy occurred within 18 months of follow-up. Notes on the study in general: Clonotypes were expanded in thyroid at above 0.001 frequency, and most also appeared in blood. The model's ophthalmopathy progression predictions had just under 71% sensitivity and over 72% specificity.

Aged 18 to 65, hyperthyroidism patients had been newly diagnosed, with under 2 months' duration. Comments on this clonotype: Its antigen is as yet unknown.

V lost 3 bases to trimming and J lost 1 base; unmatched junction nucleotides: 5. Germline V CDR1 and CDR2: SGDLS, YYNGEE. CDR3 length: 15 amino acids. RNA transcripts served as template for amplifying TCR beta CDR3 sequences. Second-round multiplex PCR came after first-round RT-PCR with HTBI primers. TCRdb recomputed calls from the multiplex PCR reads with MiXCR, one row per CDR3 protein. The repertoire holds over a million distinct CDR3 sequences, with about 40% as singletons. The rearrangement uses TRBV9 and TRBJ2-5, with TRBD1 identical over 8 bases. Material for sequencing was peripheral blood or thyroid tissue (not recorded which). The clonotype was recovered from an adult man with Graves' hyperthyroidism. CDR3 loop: CASSAKTGGQETQYF. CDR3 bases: TGTGCCAGCAGCGCCAAAACAGGGGGCCAAGAGACCCAGTACTTC.